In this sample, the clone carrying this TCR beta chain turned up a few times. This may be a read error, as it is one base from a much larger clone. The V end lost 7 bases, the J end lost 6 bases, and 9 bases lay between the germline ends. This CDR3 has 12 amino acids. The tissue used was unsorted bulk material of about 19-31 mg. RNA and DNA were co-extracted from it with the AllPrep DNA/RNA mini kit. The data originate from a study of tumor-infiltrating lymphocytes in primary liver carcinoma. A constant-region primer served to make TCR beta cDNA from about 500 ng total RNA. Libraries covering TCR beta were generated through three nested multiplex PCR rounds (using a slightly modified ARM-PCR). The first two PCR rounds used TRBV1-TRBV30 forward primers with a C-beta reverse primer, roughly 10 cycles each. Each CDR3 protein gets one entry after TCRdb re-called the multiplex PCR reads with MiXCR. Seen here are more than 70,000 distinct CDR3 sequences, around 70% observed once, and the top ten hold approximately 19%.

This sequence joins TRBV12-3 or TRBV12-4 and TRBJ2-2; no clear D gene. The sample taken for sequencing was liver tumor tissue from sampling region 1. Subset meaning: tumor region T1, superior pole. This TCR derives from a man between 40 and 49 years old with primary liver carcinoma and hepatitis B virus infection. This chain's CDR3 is CASIKCPGELFF. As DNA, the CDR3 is TGTGCCAGCATTAAGTGCCCCGGGGAGCTGTTTTTT.